This TCR beta chain was retrieved from a study of post-analysis software for immune sequencing data. Study results and caveats: In patients, about five TRBV segments were more frequent than in controls, with TRBV5-6, TRBV5-1 and TRBV20-1 among them.

The germline V gene encodes CDR1 DFQATT and CDR2 SNEGSKA (reference sequence). Trimming stripped 5 bases from V and 3 bases from J, with 13 bases between. The CDR3 covers 13 residues. Prepared libraries of TCR beta cDNA carried unique molecular identifiers. When about 0.9 to 11 million T cells were used, they gave about 540,000 cDNA molecules. TCRdb fed the PCR reads into MiXCR, producing one record per CDR3 protein. The profile shows about 540,000 distinct CDR3 sequences, approximately 31% of them singletons. Turning to this clonotype: Antigen: not known.

The clonotype comes from a girl aged 2-17 years with multiple sclerosis. The chain recombines TRBV20-1 with TRBJ2-5, with D possibly TRBD1 on 5 matching bases. Sequencing input: blood. The CDR3 DNA reads TGCAGTGCTTTCACCGGACAAGAAGAGACCCAGTACTTC. Protein: CSAFTGQEETQYF.